This entry features one T cell receptor (beta chain) sequence. Libraries were prepared by immunoSEQ multiplex PCR; TCRdb keeps only in-frame clonotypes and omits some of them. The sample has roughly 14,000 clones, about 74% seen once. Trimming cost V 5 bases and J 9 bases; bases outside gene matches: 4. This CDR3 is built from 13 residues. This sample stems from a study of T cell repertoires in MIS-A myocarditis. The sequencing sample was made of left ventricle heart tissue obtained at autopsy. The source is a man aged 18-30 years with fulminant myocarditis from multisystem inflammatory syndrome in adults (MIS-A) after COVID-19. This chain uses TRBV12-3 or TRBV12-4 with TRBJ2-1; 10 nucleotides align to TRBD1. CDR3 in DNA: TGTGCCAGCAGTCGACAGGGGGCGGGTGAGCAGTTCTTC. Translated: CASSRQGAGEQFF.